The following is a T cell receptor (beta chain) sequence with its context. Its antigen remains unidentified. CDR3 size: 15 residues. With 5 bases removed from V and 4 bases from J, the gap between germline ends came to 17 bases. Germline V gene sequence: CDR1 SGHNT, CDR2 YENEEA. This entry belongs to a study of T cell responses to AZD1222 COVID-19 vaccine. Profiled with immunoSEQ multiplex PCR; TCRdb holds only in-frame clones, not every one. The sample shows 100,000 or so clones, roughly 84% of them seen only once. General study points: No day 14 peak samples; only post-peak repertoires were characterized. There were vaccine-associated CD4 TCRs across spike, dominant at 160-218 and 743-854.

The receptor was isolated from an adult in good health. This chain joins TRBV11-3 and TRBJ1-1; D remains unclear. The specimen comprised peripheral blood, sampled on day 0 of AZD1222 vaccination. This chain's CDR3 is CASSTGVREGTEAFF. The CDR3 DNA is TGTGCCAGCAGCACCGGAGTGAGGGAGGGCACTGAAGCTTTCTTT.